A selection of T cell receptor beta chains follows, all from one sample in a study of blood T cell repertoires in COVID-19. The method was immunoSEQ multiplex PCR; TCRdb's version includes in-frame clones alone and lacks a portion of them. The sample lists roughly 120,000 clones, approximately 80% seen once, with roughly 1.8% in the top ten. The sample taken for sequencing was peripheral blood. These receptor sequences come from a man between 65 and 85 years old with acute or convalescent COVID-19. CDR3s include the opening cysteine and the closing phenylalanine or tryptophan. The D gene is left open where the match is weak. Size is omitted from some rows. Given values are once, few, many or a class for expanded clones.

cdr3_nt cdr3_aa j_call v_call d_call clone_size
TGTGCCAGCAGTTCTCCGGGACAGGACTACGAGCAGTACTTC CASSSPGQDYEQYF TRBJ2-7 TRBV6-5 TRBD1 few
TGCGCCAGCAGGACAGAGAGCTCCTATAATTCACCCCTCCACTTT CASRTESSYNSPLHF TRBJ1-6 TRBV5-1 NA NA
TGTGCCAGCAGTTACCCAGGACAGGGTAATCAGCCCCAGCATTTT CASSYPGQGNQPQHF TRBJ1-5 TRBV6-6 TRBD1 NA
TGCAGCGTGGTCGGGGTGGGCGCCTCCTACGAGCAGTACTTC CSVVGVGASYEQYF TRBJ2-7 TRBV29-1 NA once
TGTGCCAGCTCACGGGCAGGGGCCTTCCAAGAGACCCAGTACTTC CASSRAGAFQETQYF TRBJ2-5 TRBV18 NA NA
TGTGCCAGCAGTCGTCCGGGGTGGGATCAGCCCCAGCATTTT CASSRPGWDQPQHF TRBJ1-5 TRBV2 NA NA
TGTGCCAGCAGTGTCCGGCAGGGGAACACTGAAGCTTTCTTT CASSVRQGNTEAFF TRBJ1-1 TRBV2 NA NA
TGTGCCAGCTACGGACTAGCGGGGAGTAATGAGCAGTTCTTC CASYGLAGSNEQFF TRBJ2-1 TRBV2 TRBD2 NA
TGTGCCCTAACGACAGCGCGAACAGATACGCAGTATTTT CALTTARTDTQYF TRBJ2-3 TRBV2 NA NA
TGTGCCAGCAGCTTGGCGAGTACCGGGGAGCTGTTTTTT CASSLASTGELFF TRBJ2-2 TRBV5-4 NA NA
TGTGCCAGCAGCGTAGGGGCAGACAACTACGAGCAGTACTTC CASSVGADNYEQYF TRBJ2-7 TRBV9 NA NA
TGTGCCAGCAGTTTCCGTGGGGGACAGGGTAGAGCTTTCTTT CASSFRGGQGRAFF TRBJ1-1 TRBV28 TRBD1 NA
TGTGCCAGCAGTTTACCTTCCACGGGTAAAGGTACGCAGTATTTT CASSLPSTGKGTQYF TRBJ2-3 TRBV28 NA NA
TGCGCCAGCAGTGGACCAGGGAACACTGAAGCTTTCTTT CASSGPGNTEAFF TRBJ1-1 TRBV10-1 NA NA
TGTGCCAGCAGCCAAGGGACAGGGCTGAGCTCCTACGAGCAGTACTTC CASSQGTGLSSYEQYF TRBJ2-7 TRBV3-1/TRBV3-2 TRBD1 NA
TGTGCCAGCAGCTTGTCAGGGCCGGGAGAGACCCAGTACTTC CASSLSGPGETQYF TRBJ2-5 TRBV5-4 NA NA
TGTGCCAGCAGCTCAGAGGGAGATACTGAAGCTTTCTTT CASSSEGDTEAFF TRBJ1-1 TRBV13 NA NA
TGTGCCAGTAGCATGGGACAGGGATATCAAGAGACCCAGTACTTC CASSMGQGYQETQYF TRBJ2-5 TRBV19 TRBD1 few
TGTGCCAGCAGTTCAAGAGGGATCGGGGAGCTGTTTTTT CASSSRGIGELFF TRBJ2-2 TRBV12-3/TRBV12-4 NA NA
TGTGCCAGCAGTTTTGAGGGTGGAGGTGAAGCTTTCTTT CASSFEGGGEAFF TRBJ1-1 TRBV6-4 NA NA
TGTGCCAGCAGCTTAGGAGTGAACACTGAAGCTTTCTTT CASSLGVNTEAFF TRBJ1-1 TRBV11-3 NA once
TGTGCCATCAGCCCAGGCGGGCGCCGCACTGAAGCTTTCTTT CAISPGGRRTEAFF TRBJ1-1 TRBV10-3 NA NA
TGTGCCACCAGTGATCTCTACGAAGAGACCCAGTACTTC CATSDLYEETQYF TRBJ2-5 TRBV24-1 NA NA
TGTGCCAGCAGTTACGCGATTTGGCCGACAGGGGTCGAGACCCAGTACTTC CASSYAIWPTGVETQYF TRBJ2-5 TRBV6-2/TRBV6-3 TRBD1 once
TGTGCCAGCAGTGGGCAGGGCGGCTACACCTTC CASSGQGGYTF TRBJ1-2 TRBV2 NA NA
TGTGCCAGCAGCCAGGGGTTTGGTGGGTACGAGCAGTACTTC CASSQGFGGYEQYF TRBJ2-7 TRBV6-5 NA NA
TGTGCCAGTGGACAGGGCCGAAATGAAAAACTGTTTTTT CASGQGRNEKLFF TRBJ1-4 TRBV28 TRBD1 NA
TGCGCCAGCAGCTTGCGGGGGGACAGGGGCATGGGTGAGCAGTACTTC CASSLRGDRGMGEQYF TRBJ2-7 TRBV5-1 TRBD1 NA
TGTGCCAGCAGCCTTCGAACAGGGGTCCAAGAGACCCAGTACTTC CASSLRTGVQETQYF TRBJ2-5 TRBV6-6 TRBD1 NA
TGCGCCAGCAGCTATCTTCCTCCGGGACAGGGGACCTCCTACGAGCAGTACTTC CASSYLPPGQGTSYEQYF TRBJ2-7 TRBV5-1 TRBD1 NA
TGTGCCACCAGTGACGGAGCCCCCGGGGAGCTGTTTTTT CATSDGAPGELFF TRBJ2-2 TRBV24-1 NA NA
TGCGCCAGCAGCTTGGCAGGGAAGAACACCGGGGAGCTGTTTTTT CASSLAGKNTGELFF TRBJ2-2 TRBV5-1 NA NA
TGTGCCAGCAGTACCAGGGCAAGAGAGACCCAGTACTTC CASSTRARETQYF TRBJ2-5 TRBV7-2 NA NA
TGTGCCATCAGGACGGACAGGCCGTCCCAATGGGGCACTGAAGCTTTCTTT CAIRTDRPSQWGTEAFF TRBJ1-1 TRBV10-3 TRBD1 NA
TGTGCCAGCAGTTTATCGGGGATCAGGGGCTACACCTTC CASSLSGIRGYTF TRBJ1-2 TRBV28 NA few
TGTGCCAGCAGCTCCCCCGCGGGTGACCGTGAAAAACTGTTTTTT CASSSPAGDREKLFF TRBJ1-4 TRBV28 NA NA
TGTGCCAGGCCTTTACGGCCAGGTGAAGCTTTCTTT CARPLRPGEAFF TRBJ1-1 TRBV27 NA NA
TGTGCCAGCAGCTTAATGACACTTGGCACAGATACGCAGTATTTT CASSLMTLGTDTQYF TRBJ2-3 TRBV11-2 NA NA
TGTGCCATCAGGGGGGGAATGTCAGGTGGCACTGAAGCTTTCTTT CAIRGGMSGGTEAFF TRBJ1-1 TRBV10-3 NA NA
TGTGCCAGCAGGGACACTCAAGAGACCCAGTACTTC CASRDTQETQYF TRBJ2-5 TRBV2 NA NA
TGTGCCAGCAGTGAACCCCCCCTACTAGCGGGGGGGCGCAATGAGCAGTTCTTC CASSEPPLLAGGRNEQFF TRBJ2-1 TRBV6-1 TRBD2 NA
TGTGCCAGTAGTATGTCAGGCAACCGGGGTAATTCACCCCTCCACTTT CASSMSGNRGNSPLHF TRBJ1-6 TRBV19 NA NA
TGTGCCAGCAGCCAAGATTGGGCGGGGGCCCAAGAGACCCAGTACTTC CASSQDWAGAQETQYF TRBJ2-5 TRBV3-1/TRBV3-2 NA NA
TGTGCCAGCAACCTAGCGGGGAGCTATAATTCACCCCTCCACTTT CASNLAGSYNSPLHF TRBJ1-6 TRBV11-2 NA NA
TGTGCCAGCAGTGGGACAGGGGGAAATCAGCCCCAGCATTTT CASSGTGGNQPQHF TRBJ1-5 TRBV2 TRBD1 NA
TGTGCCAGCAGCCCGGGACAGTACTACAATGAGCAGTTCTTC CASSPGQYYNEQFF TRBJ2-1 TRBV6-6 TRBD1 NA